The T cell receptor (beta chain) described here comes from a study of shared clonotypes between healthy human individuals. Points from the study as a whole: The study's rarefaction showed incomplete sorted-subset sequencing despite large depth.

As concerns this clone: Its antigen remains unidentified.

Germline V lookup: CDR1 SGHAT, CDR2 FQNNGV. V was pared by 10 bases and J by 7 bases, with 16 bases between. The CDR3 is made up of 12 amino acids. Donation came from healthy HIV-negative adults that had no recent acute infections or vaccinations. Generated by immunoSEQ multiplex PCR, the TCRdb table keeps only in-frame clones and is missing some. The profile covers 2 million to 3 million clones, with over 85% appearing a single time and over 0.12% taken by the ten largest. The sequence was collected from a man between 18 and 29 years old in good health. Input material: naive CD4+ T cells sorted from blood. The subset denotes: CD45RA+ positively selected. The J gene is TRBJ2-5, the V gene TRBV11-2; D is unresolved. DNA for the CDR3: TGTGCCACCGGATCGGGCGGCCTGACCCAGTACTTC. Translated, it gives CATGSGGLTQYF.